This record covers a single T cell receptor (beta chain). Antigen specificity is unknown. These data come from a study of OX40 agonist ivuxolimab in advanced cancers. General study points: Low levels of normalized T-cell clonal expansion also appeared in some nonresponders.

Some clones are missing from TCRdb's copy, which holds only in-frame ones; the method was immunoSEQ multiplex PCR. The data show fewer than 85,000 clones, roughly nine tenths seen once. Trimming at V came to 5 bases and at J to 0 bases, leaving 3 bases not matched to a gene. Germline values: CDR1 MNHNY, CDR2 SVGAGI (reference sequence). The CDR3 totals 14 residues. Sequences were derived from CD4+ or CD8+ T cells sorted from blood, sampled in a trial of the OX40 agonist ivuxolimab. The receptor was derived from an adult with an advanced solid tumor such as melanoma, head and neck, liver or kidney cancer. The chain couples TRBV6-6 to TRBJ1-1; 7 nucleotides line up with TRBD1. In DNA form, the CDR3 reads TGTGCCAGCAGTCAACAGGGGTTGAACACTGAAGCTTTCTTT. This encodes CASSQQGLNTEAFF.